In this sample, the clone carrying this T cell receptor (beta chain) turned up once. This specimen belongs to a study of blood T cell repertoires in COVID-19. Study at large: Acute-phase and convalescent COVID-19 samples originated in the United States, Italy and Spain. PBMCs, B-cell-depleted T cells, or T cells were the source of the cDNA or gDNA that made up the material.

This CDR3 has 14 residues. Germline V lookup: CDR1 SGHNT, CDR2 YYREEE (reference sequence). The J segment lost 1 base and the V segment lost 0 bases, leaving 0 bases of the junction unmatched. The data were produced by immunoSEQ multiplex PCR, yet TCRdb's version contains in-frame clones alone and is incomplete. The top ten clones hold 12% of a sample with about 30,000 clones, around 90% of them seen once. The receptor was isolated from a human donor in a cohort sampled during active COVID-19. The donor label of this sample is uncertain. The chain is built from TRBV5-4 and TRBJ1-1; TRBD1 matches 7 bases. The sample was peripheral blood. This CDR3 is CASSLDRGNTEAFF. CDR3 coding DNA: TGTGCCAGCAGCTTGGACAGGGGGAACACTGAAGCTTTCTTT.